The source of this T cell receptor beta chain is a study of blood T cells in healthy people across ages. V shed 6 bases, J shed 1 base, and the junction held 13 bases outside the gene matches. The CDR3 is made up of 17 amino acids. Germline lookup yields CDR1 LNHNV and CDR2 YYDKDF (reference sequence). On this clonotype itself: This is likely a read error, given that the CDR3 carries no conserved phenylalanine or tryptophan at its end.

Next came a second PCR, run for about 7 to 12 cycles, which used a sample-barcoded 5' primer along with a J-beta primer mix. Each of the cDNA molecules was tagged by a template-switch adaptor with 12 random nucleotides. TCRdb ran MiXCR on the 5' RACE reads and lists one entry per CDR3 protein. Among approximately 780,000 distinct CDR3 sequences listed, about a quarter were seen once. These records were also assigned to another study, of T cells of mothers and their children. From that study: Nine systemically healthy Caucasian donors: three mothers, six children.

The receptor was derived from a boy aged 10-17 years in good health. Sequencing was done on a sample of blood. The chain has TRBV15 and TRBJ1-1; 8 bases are a match to TRBD1. In nucleotides, the CDR3 is TGTGCCACCAGTCCTAGGGCAGGGGGCATGGGGAACACTGAAGCTTTCTCT. Translation gives CATSPRAGGMGNTEAFS.